Listed below are T cell receptor beta chains from one sample, sequenced in a study of blood T cell repertoires in COVID-19. Only in-frame clones appear in the TCRdb table, and some are missing; sequencing was by immunoSEQ multiplex PCR. Of more than 150,000 clones listed, roughly 80% were seen once; the top ten hold roughly 12%. Input material: peripheral blood. Receptors were obtained from a woman older than 75 with COVID-19, enrolled during active disease. The conserved cysteine and the conserved F or W are not part of the CDR3 here. Fields, in order: J gene, D gene, V gene, CDR3 protein. The D gene is left open where the match is weak.

j_call: TRBJ2-7
d_call: .
v_call: TRBV27
cdr3_aa: ASSDTGISYEQY

j_call: TRBJ2-7
d_call: .
v_call: TRBV28
cdr3_aa: ASSFHSSYEQY

j_call: TRBJ2-1
d_call: .
v_call: TRBV3-1/TRBV3-2
cdr3_aa: ASSQAGAGEQF

j_call: TRBJ2-5
d_call: .
v_call: TRBV2
cdr3_aa: ASSTTAYQETQY

j_call: TRBJ2-2
d_call: TRBD1
v_call: TRBV18
cdr3_aa: ASSPGQGSNTGELF

j_call: TRBJ1-2
d_call: .
v_call: TRBV6-1
cdr3_aa: ASSESGNYGYT

j_call: TRBJ2-5
d_call: .
v_call: TRBV18
cdr3_aa: ASSPRIGVGETQY

j_call: TRBJ1-4
d_call: TRBD1
v_call: TRBV2
cdr3_aa: ASTGQALNEKLF

j_call: TRBJ2-5
d_call: .
v_call: TRBV3-1/TRBV3-2
cdr3_aa: ASSQGRTSQETQY

j_call: TRBJ1-2
d_call: TRBD1
v_call: TRBV7-8
cdr3_aa: ASSSSTGGPYGYT

j_call: TRBJ2-1
d_call: TRBD2
v_call: TRBV2
cdr3_aa: ASQSGRRGEQF

j_call: TRBJ1-1
d_call: .
v_call: TRBV21-1
cdr3_aa: ASSPAGGPNTEAF

j_call: TRBJ2-2
d_call: .
v_call: TRBV18
cdr3_aa: ASSHRQGTGELF

j_call: TRBJ1-2
d_call: .
v_call: TRBV28
cdr3_aa: ASNPQAHRGYT

j_call: TRBJ2-7
d_call: TRBD2
v_call: TRBV7-8
cdr3_aa: ASSLGLRAGGPYEQY

j_call: TRBJ2-3
d_call: .
v_call: TRBV10-3
cdr3_aa: AISEVERRSGTDTQY

j_call: TRBJ1-5
d_call: TRBD1
v_call: TRBV5-8
cdr3_aa: ASSWDRAQPQH

j_call: TRBJ1-1
d_call: .
v_call: TRBV12-3/TRBV12-4
cdr3_aa: ASQRLMGTEAF

j_call: TRBJ2-7
d_call: .
v_call: TRBV29-1
cdr3_aa: SVGGVGEQY

j_call: TRBJ2-5
d_call: .
v_call: TRBV7-9
cdr3_aa: ASSLRGEGETQY

j_call: TRBJ2-3
d_call: TRBD2
v_call: TRBV6-1
cdr3_aa: ASSELAGADTQY

j_call: TRBJ2-4
d_call: TRBD2
v_call: TRBV3-1/TRBV3-2
cdr3_aa: ASSQWGGWAKNIQY

j_call: TRBJ2-1
d_call: .
v_call: TRBV2
cdr3_aa: ASSESSLKYNEQF

j_call: TRBJ2-1
d_call: TRBD2
v_call: TRBV3-1/TRBV3-2
cdr3_aa: ASSQDQGLAGYNEQF

j_call: TRBJ1-2
d_call: .
v_call: TRBV5-1
cdr3_aa: ASSEVGYGYT

j_call: TRBJ2-1
d_call: TRBD2
v_call: TRBV10-3
cdr3_aa: AIRTSGATYNEQF

j_call: TRBJ2-7
d_call: TRBD1
v_call: TRBV6-1
cdr3_aa: ASSEYPAGGSPYEQY

j_call: TRBJ1-4
d_call: .
v_call: TRBV4-2
cdr3_aa: ASSQVGGSTNEKLF

j_call: TRBJ2-3
d_call: .
v_call: TRBV11-2
cdr3_aa: ASSLDGGGGDTQY

j_call: TRBJ1-1
d_call: TRBD1
v_call: TRBV29-1
cdr3_aa: SVELTGVGKAF

j_call: TRBJ2-1
d_call: TRBD2
v_call: TRBV3-1/TRBV3-2
cdr3_aa: ASSHEGGDNEQF

j_call: TRBJ2-1
d_call: TRBD2
v_call: TRBV3-1/TRBV3-2
cdr3_aa: ASSPPLAGSYNEQF

j_call: TRBJ2-7
d_call: .
v_call: TRBV29-1
cdr3_aa: SVEDPTTYEQY

j_call: TRBJ2-7
d_call: .
v_call: TRBV11-3
cdr3_aa: ASSLFGRVPYEQY

j_call: TRBJ2-1
d_call: TRBD2
v_call: TRBV7-9
cdr3_aa: ASSSSRTSGTRNEQF

j_call: TRBJ1-2
d_call: TRBD1
v_call: TRBV7-9
cdr3_aa: ASSSGTGNYGYT

j_call: TRBJ1-1
d_call: .
v_call: TRBV13
cdr3_aa: ASSYHGGRGTEAF

j_call: TRBJ2-2
d_call: .
v_call: TRBV5-1
cdr3_aa: ASSRPGATGELF

j_call: TRBJ2-1
d_call: TRBD2
v_call: TRBV15
cdr3_aa: ATSRGGLAGYNEQF

j_call: TRBJ1-1
d_call: TRBD1
v_call: TRBV7-9
cdr3_aa: ASTTGTNTEAF

j_call: TRBJ1-4
d_call: .
v_call: TRBV7-2
cdr3_aa: ASSFTTNEKLF

j_call: TRBJ2-2
d_call: .
v_call: TRBV24-1
cdr3_aa: ATGGGRENTGELF

j_call: TRBJ1-5
d_call: TRBD1
v_call: TRBV28
cdr3_aa: ASRLGTGGFNQPQH

j_call: TRBJ2-7
d_call: TRBD1
v_call: TRBV5-1
cdr3_aa: ASSLGDRGHLHEQY

j_call: TRBJ2-1
d_call: TRBD2
v_call: TRBV13
cdr3_aa: ASSLGTSGGYNEQF

j_call: TRBJ1-2
d_call: .
v_call: TRBV5-6
cdr3_aa: ASSLESRGGYT

j_call: TRBJ2-7
d_call: TRBD1
v_call: TRBV6-2/TRBV6-3
cdr3_aa: ASSQDRGGYEQY

j_call: TRBJ2-3
d_call: .
v_call: TRBV5-4
cdr3_aa: ASSPRWGTSTDTQY

j_call: TRBJ2-4
d_call: .
v_call: TRBV5-4
cdr3_aa: ASSLAQKNIQY

j_call: TRBJ2-5
d_call: TRBD1
v_call: TRBV5-1
cdr3_aa: ASSLVPGQGKTQY

j_call: TRBJ1-1
d_call: .
v_call: TRBV7-9
cdr3_aa: ASSAWDLEAF

j_call: TRBJ2-7
d_call: .
v_call: TRBV11-2
cdr3_aa: ASSPSYEQY

j_call: TRBJ2-2
d_call: TRBD2
v_call: TRBV11-2
cdr3_aa: ASSLGGGRPTGELF